Listed below are T cell receptor beta chains from one sample, sequenced in a study of monozygotic twins with inflammatory bowel disease. TCRdb derives one entry per CDR3 protein from the 5' RACE reads, leaving out DNA. This sample's table reports approximately 200,000 distinct CDR3 sequences. The sequenced material came from blood. These receptors were taken from a human donor with ulcerative colitis or Crohn's disease, or a healthy co-twin of an affected twin (not recorded which). CDR3s include the opening cysteine and the closing phenylalanine or tryptophan.

V	J	CDR3
TRBV5-5	TRBJ1-6	CASSLAESPQGHNSPLHF
TRBV6-1	TRBJ2-2	CASSPLNGWAGELFF
TRBV7-9	TRBJ2-3	CASSLALRPYTDTQYF
TRBV5-1	TRBJ2-2	CASSSQGTVAGELFF
TRBV7-9	TRBJ2-3	CASSLLALGTDTQYF
TRBV4-1	TRBJ1-1	CASSQERTRMTTRGFF
TRBV7-9	TRBJ1-1	CASSPPGTAETEAFF
TRBV18	TRBJ2-1	CASSPPQTYNEQFF
TRBV5-1	TRBJ2-3	CASSFLADTDTQYF
TRBV25-1	TRBJ1-4	CASSTIGRGGTPRKLFF
TRBV6-1	TRBJ2-5	CASSPRGGKGETQYF
TRBV6-6	TRBJ2-5	CASSYPSGEETQYF
TRBV7-2	TRBJ1-4	CASSPNPGTGREKLFF
TRBV5-1	TRBJ2-2	CASSQRGPGELFF
TRBV27	TRBJ2-1	CASSWTGALHNEQFF
TRBV5-5	TRBJ1-1	CASSFLQNTEAFF
TRBV10-3	TRBJ2-1	CAISETAGGYNEQFF
TRBV20-1	TRBJ1-1	CSATLHSEQEAFF
TRBV5-6	TRBJ1-6	CASSLGENVNSPLHF
TRBV24-1	TRBJ1-2	CATSDNGPYGYTF
TRBV12-3/TRBV12-4	TRBJ1-4	CASSPFQGAREKLFF
TRBV5-1	TRBJ2-3	CASRPGSDTQYF
TRBV7-2	TRBJ1-6	CASSTGQGGSPLHF
TRBV6-5	TRBJ1-1	CASTRDGTEAFF
TRBV29-1	TRBJ1-2	CSVEARHYGYTF
TRBV5-1	TRBJ2-2	CASSLQTGKTGELFF
TRBV5-1	TRBJ2-1	CASSRAGLAANEQFF
TRBV5-4	TRBJ1-4	CASSLRTSRTNEKLFF
TRBV29-1	TRBJ2-2	CSVAGQTQPNTGELFF
TRBV5-1	TRBJ2-2	CASSALAANTGELFF
TRBV7-2	TRBJ1-2	CASSLGGHNYGYTF
TRBV20-1	TRBJ1-2	CSAGTGQANYGYTF
TRBV7-9	TRBJ1-5	CASSQSQGSQPQHF
TRBV5-5	TRBJ2-7	CASSLEGYYEQYF
TRBV5-1	TRBJ1-4	CASSTGQGAGNEKLFF
TRBV6-6	TRBJ1-5	CASSYGADNQPQHF
TRBV5-1	TRBJ2-1	CASSGTLSYNEQFF
TRBV9	TRBJ2-6	CASSPSRGSSGANVLTF
TRBV5-1	TRBJ2-3	CASSRLSDTQYF
TRBV7-9	TRBJ2-1	CASSSTGGSNEQFF
TRBV5-1	TRBJ2-7	CASSLAGGDQSYEQYF
TRBV18	TRBJ2-5	CASSPGTLETQYF
TRBV5-6	TRBJ2-5	CASSLTQETQYF
TRBV20-1	TRBJ2-1	CSATGGPNYNEQFF
TRBV20-1	TRBJ1-4	CSAAGYGEKLFF
TRBV7-2	TRBJ1-5	CASSFRGPGQPQHF
TRBV21-1	TRBJ1-2	CASSERASYGYTF
TRBV4-1	TRBJ1-2	CASSQAASGDNYGYTF
TRBV5-1	TRBJ1-6	CASSVTGSNSPLHF
TRBV20-1	TRBJ2-7	CSARGGPYEQYF
TRBV4-1	TRBJ2-4	CASSHTALGLAGANIQYF
TRBV13	TRBJ1-1	CASSSRLQPVDTEAFF
TRBV4-1	TRBJ1-2	CASSQSRAGGGYGYTF